This record looks at one T cell receptor beta chain sequence and its context. What it recognizes is unknown. A read error may account for a junction end that differs from germline. TCR libraries were built in bulk with a published protocol and specific TCR primers. MiXCR, run by TCRdb on the PCR reads, gives a single entry per CDR3 protein. The repertoire has about 640,000 distinct CDR3 sequences, 20% of them found once; the top ten carry roughly 0.85%. The entry originates in a study of molecular identifiers for immune sequencing clone quantification. General study points: In CMV-specific effectors, clones above 20 copies held over 98% of molecules; naive, under 1%. Highly expanded clone sizes could be underestimated by identical TCR molecules that share a barcode.

The CDR3 runs to 15 residues. CDR1 and CDR2 (germline): MNHEY, SVGAGI. Naive CD8 T cells were picked out by sorting for CD8+CD4-CCR7+CD45RA+. The receptor comes from a human donor in good health. Some libraries in this study had Jurkat cell RNA spiked in. Sequenced material: naive CD8+ T cells from blood, with Jurkat cell RNA spiked in. Subset meaning: FACS-sorted CD8+CD4-CCR7+CD45RA+ naive T cells. The V and J genes are TRBV6-5 and TRBJ1-2; a possible D gene is TRBD1 (6 bases). The CDR3 loop is CASSNSGDPGYGYTF. CDR3 DNA: TGTGCCAGCAGTAACTCAGGGGACCCGGGCTATGGCTACACCTTC.